The sample holds one count of the clone carrying this T cell receptor beta chain. The sample is drawn from a study of blood T cell repertoires in COVID-19. The table came from immunoSEQ multiplex PCR; TCRdb's copy has only in-frame clones and leaves some out. The data contain hundreds of thousands of clones, 85% to 90% of them singletons. The CDR3 sequence is 15 residues long. Germline V gene lookup returns CDR1 ENHRY and CDR2 SYGVKD. V was trimmed by 5 bases and J by 0 bases, leaving 11 bases between them. The chain employs TRBV10-3 and TRBJ2-1; D unresolved. Sequencing input: PBMCs or T cells enriched from blood (not recorded which). The source is a woman younger than 35 who had recovered from COVID-19. The CDR3 here is CAISREQSSYNEQFF. The CDR3 nucleotides read TGTGCCATCAGTCGAGAGCAAAGCTCCTACAATGAGCAGTTCTTC.